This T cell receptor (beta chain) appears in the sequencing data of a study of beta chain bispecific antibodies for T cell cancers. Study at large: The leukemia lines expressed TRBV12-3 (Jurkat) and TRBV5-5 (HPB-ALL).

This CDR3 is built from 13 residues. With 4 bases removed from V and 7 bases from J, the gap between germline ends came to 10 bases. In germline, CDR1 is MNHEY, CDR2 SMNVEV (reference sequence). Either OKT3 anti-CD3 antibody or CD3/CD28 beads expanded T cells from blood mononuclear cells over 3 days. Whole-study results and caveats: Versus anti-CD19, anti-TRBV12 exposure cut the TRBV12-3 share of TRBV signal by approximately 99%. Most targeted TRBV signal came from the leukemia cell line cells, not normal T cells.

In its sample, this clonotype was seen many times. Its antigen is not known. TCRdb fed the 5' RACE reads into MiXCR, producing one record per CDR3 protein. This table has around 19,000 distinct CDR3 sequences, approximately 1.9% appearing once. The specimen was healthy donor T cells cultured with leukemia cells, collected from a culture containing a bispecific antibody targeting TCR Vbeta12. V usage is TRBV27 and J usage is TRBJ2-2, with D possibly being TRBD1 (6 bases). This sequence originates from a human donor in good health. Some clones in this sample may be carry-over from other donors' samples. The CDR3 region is CASSYDRLGELFF. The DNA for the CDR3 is TGTGCCAGCAGTTACGACAGGCTCGGGGAGCTGTTTTTT.